The 26 T cell receptor beta chains below come from one sample, sequenced in a study of neurological immune-mediated disorders. TCRdb recomputed calls from the 5' RACE reads with MiXCR, one row per CDR3 protein. The table records 25,000 to 30,000 distinct CDR3 sequences, around 6.3% of them present only once. Sample: PBMCs. These receptors came from a woman in her 50s in good health.

This clonotype showed up many times. J is TRBJ2-7 and V is TRBV12-5; no clear D. The CDR3 length is 11 residues. V lost 5 bases, J lost 7 bases, and 9 bases lay in between. Looked up from germline, CDR1 is LGHNT and CDR2 is FRNRAP. The CDR3 here is CASGPGLEQYF. CDR3 in DNA: TGTGCTAGTGGTCCAGGCTTGGAGCAGTACTTC. The variable domain in full, completed from reference TRBV12-5 and TRBJ2-7, reads DARVTQTPRHKVTEMGQEVTMRCQPILGHNTVFWYRQTMMQGLELLAYFRNRAPLDDSGMPKDRFSAEMPDATLATLKIQPSEPRDSAVYFCASGPGLEQYFGPGTRLTVT.

This clonotype has at least ten counts. This chain joins TRBV18 and TRBJ2-2, with D perhaps being TRBD1 or TRBD2 (5 bases each). The V gene lost 5 bases and the J gene lost 1 base, with 20 bases spanning the gap. Looked up from germline, CDR1 is KGHSH and CDR2 is LQKENI. The CDR3 totals 18 residues. CDR3 sequence: CASSSLPPGTVNTGELFF. CDR3 DNA sequence: TGTGCCAGCTCATCTCTACCTCCCGGGACGGTGAACACCGGGGAGCTGTTTTTT.

This clonotype was recorded at least ten times. This chain links TRBV20-1 with TRBJ1-5; D may be TRBD1 (6 bases). Trimming shortened V by 1 base and J by 1 base, and 11 bases separated the two germline ends. The germline V gene encodes CDR1 DFQATT and CDR2 SNEGSKA (reference sequence). This CDR3 has 15 residues. CDR3 DNA: TGCAGTGCTAGAGCCTCAGGGGAGAGCAATCAGCCCCAGCATTTT. Translated: CSARASGESNQPQHF.

This clonotype was observed at least ten times. CDR3 DNA sequence: TGTGCCAGCTCACCTATGGGGACTTTACTATACAATGAGCAGTTCTTC. Its protein is CASSPMGTLLYNEQFF. The chain has TRBV18 and TRBJ2-1, with a possible D match to TRBD2 (6 bases). Germline V gene lookup returns CDR1 KGHSH and CDR2 LQKENI. Trimming removed 3 bases from V and 4 bases from J, with 16 bases in between. The CDR3 extends over 16 amino acids.

The chain has TRBV6-5 and TRBJ2-3, with TRBD2 identical over 9 bases. The CDR3 covers 16 residues. V lost 8 bases and J lost 4; bases outside the gene matches: 13. Germline CDR1 MNHEY, CDR2 SVGAGI. CDR3 in amino acids: CASSSRASGAADTQYF. The CDR3 nucleotides are TGTGCCAGCTCCTCGAGGGCTAGCGGGGCCGCAGATACGCAGTATTTT.

Comments on this clonotype: A much more abundant neighbour one base away suggests this may be a read error. This sequence joins TRBV6-6 and TRBJ2-7, with a tentative D call TRBD2 (5 bases). CDR1 and CDR2 (germline): MNHNY, SVGAGI (reference sequence). There are 10 residues in the CDR3. CDR3 amino acids: CVSGRYEQYF. DNA for the CDR3: TGTGTCAGCGGACGCTACGAGCAGTACTTC.

This clonotype is medium-sized by share. The chain uses TRBV29-1 and TRBJ1-2; D is undetermined. Germline lookup yields CDR1 SQVTM and CDR2 ANQGSEA. This CDR3 spans 14 amino acids. Trimming removed 4 bases from V and 3 bases from J, with 15 bases in between. The CDR3, as DNA: TGCAGCGTTGTTTTCCCGGGAATGGACTATGGCTACACCTTC. Translation gives CSVVFPGMDYGYTF.

This clonotype was counted ten times or more. The rearrangement uses TRBV11-1 and TRBJ1-4; 8 bases are a match to TRBD1. CDR3 size: 15 residues. The J segment lost 7 bases and the V segment lost 1 base, leaving 5 bases of the junction unmatched. The germline V gene encodes CDR1 SGHAT and CDR2 FQDESV (reference sequence). CDR3 DNA: TGTGCCAGCAGCTTAGTTGGGACAGGTGTTGAAAAACTGTTTTTT. Amino acid sequence: CASSLVGTGVEKLFF.

This clonotype was observed many times. The chain couples TRBV12-3 or TRBV12-4 to TRBJ2-1; 15 bases align to TRBD2. The CDR3 totals 16 residues. J gave up 7 bases and V 6 bases, and 7 bases lay outside the gene matches. The CDR3 DNA follows: TGTGCCAGCAGGGGACTAGCGGGAGGTCCCGTTAATGAGCAGTTCTTC. As protein: CASRGLAGGPVNEQFF.

This clonotype was observed at least ten times. This chain connects TRBV5-1 to TRBJ1-1; TRBD1 agrees at 7 bases. CDR3 length equals 13 residues. Germline CDR1 is SGHRS and CDR2 is YFSETQ. Trimming removed 4 bases from V and 7 bases from J; junction bases left unmatched: 7. This chain's CDR3 is CASSTYTGVEAFF. CDR3 bases: TGCGCCAGCAGCACATATACAGGGGTTGAAGCTTTCTTT.

The sample holds many counts of this clonotype. This chain connects TRBV29-1 to TRBJ2-7; D unclear. With 6 bases removed from V and 5 bases from J, the gap between germline ends came to 14 bases. This CDR3 spans 12 amino acids. Germline CDR1 SQVTM, CDR2 ANQGSEA. The DNA for the CDR3 is TGCAGCGTCCGCCGCCAGGTGAACGAGCAGTACTTC. This gives the protein CSVRRQVNEQYF.

The sample holds many counts of this clonotype. The rearrangement joins TRBV28 to TRBJ2-7; D assignment may be TRBD1 or TRBD2 (6 bases each). Germline lookup yields CDR1 MDHEN and CDR2 SYDVKM. Trimming took off 7 bases at V and 4 bases at J, with 23 bases between the two ends. This CDR3 is 16 amino acids long. This CDR3 reads CASKGVEGGKAYEQYF. CDR3 nucleotide sequence: TGTGCCAGCAAGGGGGTCGAGGGGGGAAAGGCTTACGAGCAGTACTTC.

This clonotype has at least ten counts. The chain carries TRBV19 and TRBJ1-6, with D hard to call. The CDR3 runs to 13 residues. Germline CDR1 and CDR2: LNHDA and SQIVND (reference sequence). V was cut by 10 bases and J by 7 bases, with 14 bases left in between. CDR3 sequence reads: CATRVGGNSPLHF. The CDR3 bases are TGTGCCACCCGCGTCGGAGGAAATTCACCCCTCCACTTT.

This clonotype has at least ten counts. This rearrangement joins TRBV7-2 to TRBJ2-2; D gene uncertain. The CDR3 contains 14 residues. V lost 8 bases and J lost 0, with 10 bases in between. Germline V gene lookup returns CDR1 SGHTA and CDR2 FQGNSA. The CDR3 bases are TGTGCCAGCCCCCGCCTAGCGAACACCGGGGAGCTGTTTTTT. It is translated as CASPRLANTGELFF. The complete variable domain, with remaining parts taken from reference TRBV7-2 and TRBJ2-2, reads GAGVSQSPSNKVTEKGKDVELRCDPISGHTALYWYRQSLGQGLEFLIYFQGNSAPDKSGLPSDRFSAERTGGSVSTLTIQRTQQEDSAVYLCASPRLANTGELFFGEGSRLTVL.

This clonotype was observed at least ten times. J is TRBJ1-3 and V is TRBV5-1, with D perhaps TRBD1 (5 bases). Per germline, CDR1 SGHRS and CDR2 YFSETQ. The CDR3 covers 15 residues. Deletions cut 0 bases from V and 0 bases from J, with 7 bases between. The CDR3 is CASSLEGTSGNTIYF. As DNA, the CDR3 is TGCGCCAGCAGCTTGGAGGGGACCTCTGGAAACACCATATATTTT.

This clonotype was observed at least ten times. This rearrangement joins TRBV29-1 to TRBJ2-1, with 8 bases matching TRBD2. CDR3 length: 12 residues. The V and J ends lost 7 bases and 3 bases, in that order; junction bases with no gene match: 2. CDR1 is SQVTM and CDR2 is ANQGSEA in the germline V gene. The DNA of the CDR3 is TGCAGCGCCGGGACTAGCTACAATGAGCAGTTCTTC. This codes for CSAGTSYNEQFF.

In this sample, this clonotype turned up many times. The chain combines TRBV20-1 with TRBJ2-7; D may be TRBD2 (6 bases). The CDR3 has 14 residues. V lost 6 bases and J 5 bases, leaving 20 bases between the germline ends. CDR1 is DFQATT, CDR2 SNEGSKA, per germline (reference sequence). The CDR3 is CSASSFGRTNEQYF. The CDR3 DNA is TGCAGTGCCAGCTCGTTTGGGAGGACAAACGAGCAGTACTTC.

Ten or more counts support this clonotype. The V call is TRBV20-1, the J call TRBJ2-7, with TRBD2 matching 10 bases. The CDR3 covers 17 residues. The germline V gene encodes CDR1 DFQATT and CDR2 SNEGSKA (reference sequence). Unmatched junction bases numbered 12, after V lost 1 base and J lost 3 bases. In DNA form, the CDR3 reads TGCAGTGCTAGAGGCGAGGCTAGCGGGGGCCTCCGCTACGAGCAGTACTTC. Protein: CSARGEASGGLRYEQYF.

This clonotype was seen many times. This chain links TRBV5-1 with TRBJ2-1, with a possible D match to TRBD2 (6 bases). The CDR3 has 15 residues. Germline V lookup: CDR1 SGHRS, CDR2 YFSETQ. The germline V and J ends were trimmed by 7 bases and 1 base, with 15 bases remaining between them. CDR3: CASGRRVGSYNEQFF. As DNA, the CDR3 is TGCGCCAGCGGCCGGAGGGTAGGGTCCTACAATGAGCAGTTCTTC.

This clonotype was recorded at least ten times. The rearrangement uses TRBV10-1 and TRBJ1-1; weak D call: TRBD1 (5 bases). The CDR3 consists of 16 residues. Germline loops: CDR1 WNHNN, CDR2 SYGVQD (reference sequence). V shed 6 bases and J shed 4 bases, with 21 bases lying between them. CDR3 loop: CASREPCEGSGTEAFF. CDR3 nucleotide sequence: TGCGCCAGCAGGGAGCCCTGCGAGGGGTCGGGCACTGAAGCTTTCTTT.

This clonotype was detected many times. The chain has TRBV5-1 and TRBJ1-1, with TRBD1 matching over 11 bases. Germline V gene lookup returns CDR1 SGHRS and CDR2 YFSETQ. This CDR3 is built from 17 residues. V lost 3 bases to trimming and J lost 4 bases; unmatched junction nucleotides: 11. The chain's CDR3 is CASSWGGQGVRGTEAFF. CDR3 coding DNA: TGCGCCAGCAGCTGGGGGGGACAGGGGGTGCGGGGCACTGAAGCTTTCTTT.

This clonotype occurred many times. The J gene is TRBJ1-6, the V gene TRBV20-1, with D uncertain. The CDR3 sequence is 15 residues long. V was trimmed by 0 bases and J by 8 bases, leaving 14 bases between them. Germline CDR1 DFQATT, CDR2 SNEGSKA (reference sequence). CDR3 nucleotides: TGCAGTGCTAGAGATCTAGGGTTTAGGGATTCACCCCTCCACTTT. Translating gives CSARDLGFRDSPLHF.

This clonotype came up many times. The chain has TRBV20-1 and TRBJ2-1; tentative D call: TRBD2 (6 bases). Per germline, CDR1 DFQATT and CDR2 SNEGSKA (reference sequence). The CDR3 covers 17 residues. V was shortened by 6 bases and J by 0 bases, with 21 bases between the two germline ends. DNA for the CDR3: TGCAGTGCCCCTTTAAGGGCGGGGAGAAGCTCCTACAATGAGCAGTTCTTC. Its translation: CSAPLRAGRSSYNEQFF.

This clonotype was counted at least ten times. The chain couples TRBV6-6 to TRBJ1-5; D gene uncertain. The CDR3 is 13 residues long. V lost 10 bases and J lost 11, with 21 bases in between. The germline gives CDR1 MNHNY, CDR2 SVGAGI (reference sequence). For the CDR3, the DNA is TGTGCCACACGCGGCCGAGGCGGGAGGGCCCAGCATTTT. Its protein product is CATRGRGGRAQHF.

This clonotype was seen at least ten times. This sequence joins TRBV7-8 and TRBJ1-1; the D gene is possibly TRBD1 (6 bases). The CDR3 runs to 15 residues. Germline loops: CDR1 SGHVS, CDR2 FQNEAQ. The V end was cut by 1 base, the J end by 6 bases, with 15 bases between. The CDR3 coding sequence is TGTGCCAGCAGCTTAGATGAGGGGGTGAGGGCTGAAGCTTTCTTT. It specifies CASSLDEGVRAEAFF.

This clonotype turned up a few times. This chain joins TRBV7-3 and TRBJ2-5, with D possibly TRBD2 on 5 matching bases. CDR1 and CDR2 from the germline V gene are SGHTA and FQGTGA. V dropped 2 bases and J dropped 4 bases, with 11 bases sitting between them. The CDR3 has 14 amino acids. The CDR3 loop is CASSLSGVAETQYF. The CDR3 DNA reads as TGTGCCAGCAGCTTATCCGGGGTCGCAGAGACCCAGTACTTC.